This is a list of T cell receptor beta chains from one sample in a study of blood T cell repertoires in COVID-19. Produced via immunoSEQ multiplex PCR; TCRdb's table is partial and in-frame only. The sample carries about 170,000 clones, roughly 80% recorded once. The sequencing input was peripheral blood. The receptor source for this set is a man between 65 and 80 years old with acute or convalescent COVID-19. The CDR3 runs from the conserved cysteine through the conserved F or W. Rows may omit the clone size; those that give it use once, few, many or a size class.

v_gene	abundance	j_gene	CDR3aa
TRBV4-1	-	TRBJ1-4	CASSQGVVFSEDEKLFF
TRBV5-1	-	TRBJ2-1	CASSSGQVVWENEQFF
TRBV29-1	-	TRBJ2-3	CSVQTSGTDTQYF
TRBV30	-	TRBJ2-1	CAWSALGRPNEQFF
TRBV7-8	-	TRBJ1-1	CASSLAPTTEAFF
TRBV7-3	-	TRBJ2-3	CASSHITDTQYF
TRBV27	-	TRBJ2-5	CASSSAGTPKLKTQYF
TRBV7-2	-	TRBJ2-1	CASTRGGLAGVSLNEQFF
TRBV5-4	-	TRBJ1-4	CASSLGSPQDKLGEKLFF
TRBV7-9	-	TRBJ2-6	CASSRTGANVLTF
TRBV25-1	once	TRBJ2-2	CASSVRQAGANTGELFF
TRBV9	-	TRBJ2-7	CASSAGLTYEQYF
TRBV24-1	-	TRBJ2-2	CATSEAGEITGELFF
TRBV4-3	-	TRBJ2-1	CASSPFFGTSSADEQFF
TRBV19	-	TRBJ1-1	CASTPDRANTEAFF
TRBV30	-	TRBJ1-3	CAWTPSQGNTIYF
TRBV11-2	-	TRBJ2-7	CASSLDRGSYEQYF
TRBV7-9	-	TRBJ2-5	CASSFGVAAYKETQYF
TRBV6-5	-	TRBJ1-2	CASSTSDRGDYTF
TRBV7-6	many	TRBJ1-1	CASSLAPVNTEAFF
TRBV19	-	TRBJ2-1	CASSMYSEQFF
TRBV10-3	-	TRBJ2-7	CAAFRSRAIGLAKSYEQYF
TRBV18	once	TRBJ1-5	CASSAGGPEPQHF
TRBV19	-	TRBJ2-3	CASTSRDFTDTQYF
TRBV30	-	TRBJ1-4	CAWSVPFAGDNNEKLFF
TRBV5-5	few	TRBJ2-7	CASSTQGVYEQYF
TRBV19	-	TRBJ2-7	CASSRQGVDEQYF
TRBV3-1/TRBV3-2	-	TRBJ2-3	CASSHLNTDTQYF
TRBV30	-	TRBJ2-7	CAWSRTSRRYEQYF
TRBV2	few	TRBJ1-1	CASSVLGQDKGAFF
TRBV12-3/TRBV12-4	-	TRBJ2-2	CASSLGAAGELFF
TRBV7-9	-	TRBJ2-3	CASSLGLAGKGTDTQYF
TRBV25-1	once	TRBJ2-2	CASSLGVGELFF
TRBV7-8	once	TRBJ1-3	CASGEGRSSGNTIYF
TRBV7-9	-	TRBJ2-1	CASSHGTSLEQFF